The clone carrying this T cell receptor beta chain has a handful of counts. The sample belongs to a study of T cells after yellow fever vaccination. A single record per CDR3 protein comes from TCRdb applying MiXCR to the 5' RACE reads. The sample lists a few hundred thousand distinct CDR3 sequences, over 4% seen once, with around 24% in the top ten. This CDR3 is built from 15 residues. From germline, CDR1 is MNHNS and CDR2 SASEGT. Trimming left V 1 base short and J 3 bases short, with 9 bases between. The sequencing used PBMCs, collected 5 days after the yellow fever booster vaccination. The gene calls are TRBV6-1 and TRBJ2-2; TRBD1 is a possible D gene (6 bases). The sequence derives from a man in his late teens or twenties who received the YFV17D yellow fever vaccine. In nucleotides, the CDR3 is TGTGCCAGCAGTGAAGACAGGGCGGACACCGGGGAGCTGTTTTTT. Its translation: CASSEDRADTGELFF.